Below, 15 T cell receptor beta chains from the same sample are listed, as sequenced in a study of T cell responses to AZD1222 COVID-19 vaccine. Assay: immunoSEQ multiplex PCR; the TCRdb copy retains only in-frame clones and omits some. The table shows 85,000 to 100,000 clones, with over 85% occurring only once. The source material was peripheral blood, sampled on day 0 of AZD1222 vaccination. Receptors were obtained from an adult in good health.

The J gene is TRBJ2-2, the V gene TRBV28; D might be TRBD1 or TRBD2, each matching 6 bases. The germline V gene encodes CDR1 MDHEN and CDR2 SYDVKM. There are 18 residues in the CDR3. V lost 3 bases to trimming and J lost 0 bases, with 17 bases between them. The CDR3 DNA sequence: TGTGCCAGCAGTTTGGTGGGGGCGGGACATACGAACACCGGGGAGCTGTTTTTT. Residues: CASSLVGAGHTNTGELFF.

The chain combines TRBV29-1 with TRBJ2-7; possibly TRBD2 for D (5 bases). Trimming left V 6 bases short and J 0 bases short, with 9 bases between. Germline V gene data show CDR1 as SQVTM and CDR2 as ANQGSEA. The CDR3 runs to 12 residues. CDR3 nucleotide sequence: TGCAGCGTCAAAACTAGCTCCTACGAGCAGTACTTC. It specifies CSVKTSSYEQYF.

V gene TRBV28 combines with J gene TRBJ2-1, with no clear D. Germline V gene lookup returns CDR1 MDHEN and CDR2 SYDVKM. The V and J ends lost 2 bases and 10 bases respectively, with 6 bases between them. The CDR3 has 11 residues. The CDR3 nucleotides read TGTGCCAGCAGTTTAATTGGCGAGCAGTTCTTC. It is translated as CASSLIGEQFF.

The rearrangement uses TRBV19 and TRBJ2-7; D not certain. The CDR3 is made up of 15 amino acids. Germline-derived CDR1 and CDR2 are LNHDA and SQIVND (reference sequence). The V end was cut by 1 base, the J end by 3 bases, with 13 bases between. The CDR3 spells CASSIGSGVNYEQYF. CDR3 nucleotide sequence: TGTGCCAGTAGTATAGGGTCAGGAGTAAACTACGAGCAGTACTTC.

Here the CDR3 reads CASSLVPDPNTEAFF. The CDR3 DNA is TGTGCCAGCAGCTTAGTCCCGGATCCGAACACTGAAGCTTTCTTT. The V gene is TRBV7-2, the J gene TRBJ1-1; D is unclear. The V end lost 1 base, the J end lost 1 base, and 10 bases lay between the germline ends. Germline V gene sequence: CDR1 SGHTA, CDR2 FQGNSA. This CDR3 has 15 amino acids.

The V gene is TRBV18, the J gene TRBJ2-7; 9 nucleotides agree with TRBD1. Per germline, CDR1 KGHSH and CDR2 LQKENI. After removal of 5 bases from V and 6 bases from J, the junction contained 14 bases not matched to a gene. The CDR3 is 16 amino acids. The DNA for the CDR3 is TGTGCCAGCTCATCCACGTCTCCGGGACAGGGAATCGAGCAGTACTTC. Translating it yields CASSSTSPGQGIEQYF.

The chain's CDR3 is CASSQDRDTEAFF. As DNA, the CDR3 is TGTGCCAGCAGCCAGGACAGGGACACTGAAGCTTTCTTT. V gene TRBV4-2 combines with J gene TRBJ1-1; 8 bases are a match to TRBD1. J was trimmed by 3 bases and V by 3 bases; bases with no gene match: 0. This CDR3 has 13 amino acids. CDR1 is LGHNA, CDR2 YNFKEQ, per germline.

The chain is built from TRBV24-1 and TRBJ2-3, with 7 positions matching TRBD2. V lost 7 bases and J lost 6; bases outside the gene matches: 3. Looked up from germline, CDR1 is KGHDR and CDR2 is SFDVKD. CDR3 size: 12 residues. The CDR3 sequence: CATSKGGDTQYF. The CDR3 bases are TGTGCCACCAGCAAGGGAGGGGATACGCAGTATTTT.

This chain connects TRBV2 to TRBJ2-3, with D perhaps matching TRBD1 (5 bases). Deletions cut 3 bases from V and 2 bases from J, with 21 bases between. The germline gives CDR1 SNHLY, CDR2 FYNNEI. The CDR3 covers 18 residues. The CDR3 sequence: CASSDRVHQPLLTDTQYF. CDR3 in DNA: TGTGCCAGCAGTGACAGGGTCCACCAACCCTTACTCACAGATACGCAGTATTTT.

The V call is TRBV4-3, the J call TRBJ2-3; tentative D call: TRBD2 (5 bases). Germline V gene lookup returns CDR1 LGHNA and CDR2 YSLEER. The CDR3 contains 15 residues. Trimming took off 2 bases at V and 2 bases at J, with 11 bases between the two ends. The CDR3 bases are TGCGCCAGCAGCCAACAAGGACTCTACACAGATACGCAGTATTTT. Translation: CASSQQGLYTDTQYF.

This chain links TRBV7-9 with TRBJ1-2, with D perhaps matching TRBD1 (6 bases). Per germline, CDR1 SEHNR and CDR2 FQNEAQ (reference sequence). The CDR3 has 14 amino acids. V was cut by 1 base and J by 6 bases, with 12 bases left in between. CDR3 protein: CASSLDNRANGYTF. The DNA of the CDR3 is TGTGCCAGCAGCTTAGATAACAGGGCGAATGGCTACACCTTC.

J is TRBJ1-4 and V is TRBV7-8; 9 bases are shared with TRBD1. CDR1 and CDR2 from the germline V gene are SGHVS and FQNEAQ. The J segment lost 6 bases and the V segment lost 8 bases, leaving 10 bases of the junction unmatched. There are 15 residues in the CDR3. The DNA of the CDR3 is TGTGCCAGCGGGTGGTTCGGGGACAGGGATGAAAAACTGTTTTTT. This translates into CASGWFGDRDEKLFF.

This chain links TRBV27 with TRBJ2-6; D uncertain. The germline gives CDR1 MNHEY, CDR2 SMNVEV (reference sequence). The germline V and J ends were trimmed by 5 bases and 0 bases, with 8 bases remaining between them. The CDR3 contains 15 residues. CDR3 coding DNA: TGTGCCAGCAGTGGAATGGTCTCTGGGGCCAACGTCCTGACTTTC. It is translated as CASSGMVSGANVLTF.

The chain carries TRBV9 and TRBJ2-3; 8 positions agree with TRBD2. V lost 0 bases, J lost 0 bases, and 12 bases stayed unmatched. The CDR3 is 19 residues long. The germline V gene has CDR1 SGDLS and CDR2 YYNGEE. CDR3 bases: TGTGCCAGCAGCGTAGCTTTGGGTAGCGGGACCTCTAGCACAGATACGCAGTATTTT. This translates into CASSVALGSGTSSTDTQYF.

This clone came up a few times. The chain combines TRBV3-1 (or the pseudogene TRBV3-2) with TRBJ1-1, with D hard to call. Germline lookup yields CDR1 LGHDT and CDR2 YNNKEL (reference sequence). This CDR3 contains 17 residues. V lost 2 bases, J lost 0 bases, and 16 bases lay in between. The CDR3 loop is CASSQLLPHGLNTEAFF. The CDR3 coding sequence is TGTGCCAGCAGCCAACTTCTCCCGCACGGCCTGAACACTGAAGCTTTCTTT.